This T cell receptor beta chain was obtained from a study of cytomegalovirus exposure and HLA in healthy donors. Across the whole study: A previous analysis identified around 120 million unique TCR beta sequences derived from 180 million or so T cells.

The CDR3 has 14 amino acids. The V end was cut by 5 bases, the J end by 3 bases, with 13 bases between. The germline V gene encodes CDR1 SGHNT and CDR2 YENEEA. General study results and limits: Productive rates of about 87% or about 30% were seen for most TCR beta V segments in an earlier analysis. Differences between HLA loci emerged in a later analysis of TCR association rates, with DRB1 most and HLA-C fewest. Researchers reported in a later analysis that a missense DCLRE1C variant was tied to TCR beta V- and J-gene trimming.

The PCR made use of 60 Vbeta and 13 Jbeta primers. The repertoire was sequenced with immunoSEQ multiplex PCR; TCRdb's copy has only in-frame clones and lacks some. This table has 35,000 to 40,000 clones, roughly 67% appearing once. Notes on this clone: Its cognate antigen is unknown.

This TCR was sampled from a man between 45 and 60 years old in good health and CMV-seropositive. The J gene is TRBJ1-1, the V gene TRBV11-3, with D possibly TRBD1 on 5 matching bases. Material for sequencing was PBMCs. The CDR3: CASSPRQGYTEAFF. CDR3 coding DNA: TGTGCCAGCAGCCCACGTCAGGGATACACTGAAGCTTTCTTT.